This T cell receptor (beta chain) originates from a study of T cell responses to AZD1222 COVID-19 vaccine. Across the whole study: Recipients boosted at about 4 weeks or about 12 weeks are pooled. Study-wide results and caveats: It was only a handful of AZD1222 recipients who were seropositive at baseline. Spike-specific TCR breadth and depth were elevated following two AZD1222 doses.

As for this clone: The antigen is undetermined.

The CDR3 contains 16 residues. The germline gives CDR1 MGHRA, CDR2 YSYEKL. Trimming took 4 bases from V and 1 from J; bases not matched to a gene: 9. The table came from immunoSEQ multiplex PCR; TCRdb's copy has only in-frame clones and leaves some out. Altogether around 190,000 clones are present, roughly 92% being singletons, with the ten largest covering 1% to 1.5%. The chain has TRBV4-1 and TRBJ2-7, with TRBD1 identical over 8 bases. Sequences were derived from peripheral blood, sampled on day 0 of AZD1222 vaccination. The sequence was collected from an adult in good health. The CDR3 reads CASSPQPDRGSYEQYF. CDR3 bases: TGCGCCAGCAGCCCACAACCCGACAGGGGATCCTACGAGCAGTACTTC.